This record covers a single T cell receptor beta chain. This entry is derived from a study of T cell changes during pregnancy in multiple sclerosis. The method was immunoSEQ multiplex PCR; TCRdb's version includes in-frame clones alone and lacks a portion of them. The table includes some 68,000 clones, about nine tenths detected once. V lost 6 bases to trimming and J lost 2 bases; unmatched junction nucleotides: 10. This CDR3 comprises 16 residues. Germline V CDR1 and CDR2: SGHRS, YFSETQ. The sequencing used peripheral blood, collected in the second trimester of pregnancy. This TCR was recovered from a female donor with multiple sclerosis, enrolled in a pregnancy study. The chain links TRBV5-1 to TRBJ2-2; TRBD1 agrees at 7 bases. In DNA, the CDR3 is TGCGCCAGCACCCCAAAGGCAGGGGGTAACACCGGGGAGCTGTTTTTT. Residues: CASTPKAGGNTGELFF.